This T cell receptor (beta chain) was captured by sequencing in a study of vaccination and CD4 T cells after COVID-19. The wider study: Post-COVID draws came a median around 100 days after diagnosis (range 35 to 161).

Overall study findings and caveats: In median terms, SARS-CoV-2-reactive clonotypes went from approximately 21 to 40, a nonsignificant rise.

As regards this clonotype: Its antigen is not identified.

The assay that was used to sequence DNA from cultured CD4+ T cells was the Oncomine TCR Beta short-read assay. Genomic DNA from cultured CD4+ T cells was extracted. Each CDR3 protein is one row after TCRdb ran MiXCR on the PCR reads. In the table there are 8,000 to 8,500 distinct CDR3 sequences, approximately 52% of which are singletons. Treatment noted: roughly 10-day PBMC culture with coronavirus spike peptide pools or control peptides (ViraFEST assay). Around 2 million PBMCs per well were cultured with 7.5 to 10 IU/ml IL-2 and 9 to 10 ug/ml peptide pools. The CDR3 is made up of 15 amino acids. Trimming took 1 base from V and 2 from J; bases not matched to a gene: 1. Germline V gives CDR1 KGHSY, CDR2 FQNENV.

The genes are TRBV16 and TRBJ2-2; 7 nucleotides align to TRBD1. The clonotype was recovered from a human donor who had recovered from COVID-19. Sequences were obtained from CD4+ T cells from blood, cultured in vitro. The CDR3 DNA follows: TGTGCCAGCAGCCAATACAGGGGAAACACCGGGGAGCTGTTTTTT. It codes for CASSQYRGNTGELFF. The full variable domain, rest sourced from reference TRBV16 and TRBJ2-2, is GEEVAQTPKHLVRGEGQKAKLYCAPIKGHSYVFWYQQVLKNEFKFLISFQNENVFDETGMPKERFSAKCLPNSPCSLEIQATKLEDSAVYFCASSQYRGNTGELFFGEGSRLTVL.